In this sample, the clone carrying this T cell receptor (beta chain) turned up a few times. The sample is drawn from a study of patients and donors after allogeneic stem cell transplantation. TCRdb fed the RT-PCR reads into MiXCR, producing one record per CDR3 protein. This sample yields over 150,000 distinct CDR3 sequences, of which around two fifths are seen a single time; approximately 32% belongs to the top ten. The CDR3 contains 17 residues. From germline, CDR1 is KGHDR and CDR2 SFDVKD. V was clipped by 3 bases and J by 3 bases; unmatched bases: 10. This sequence joins TRBV24-1 and TRBJ2-3; 8 bases match TRBD2. The sequence derives from a human donor who was either an allogeneic HSCT recipient or a stem cell or donor lymphocyte infusion donor (not recorded which). It is not recorded whose cells these are; they may come from a transplant donor. The sequencing sample was made of blood, either unsorted or a sorted T cell fraction (not recorded which). The CDR3 DNA sequence: TGTGCCACCAGTGATGGGGGTAGCGGGAAGCTAACAGATACGCAGTATTTT. The encoded protein is CATSDGGSGKLTDTQYF.